Sequencing of this T cell receptor (beta chain) was carried out in a study of T-cell reconstitution after alpha-beta-depleted transplantation in children. General study findings and limits: T-cell counts and diversity were attributed mostly to newly produced T cells one year after transplant. Surviving recipient T cells and intrathymic progenitors accounted for some patients' high TCRbeta diversity at day 60. Expanded graft clones, several hundred of them, were reportedly the source of alpha-beta T cells about two months after transplant.

Germline assignment: CDR1 MGHRA and CDR2 YSYEKL. V gave up 3 bases and J gave up 1 base, with 8 bases separating them. The CDR3 extends over 14 amino acids. During its preparation, the TCRbeta library received unique molecular identifiers. TCRdb re-called the PCR reads with MiXCR, one entry per CDR3 protein. This sample yields fewer than 1 million distinct CDR3 sequences, of which roughly 15% are seen a single time; approximately 5% belongs to the top ten. About this clonotype: Its antigen is as yet unknown.

Sequences were derived from PBMCs, mostly from graft donor cells, sampled 360 days after TCRalphabeta/CD19-depleted stem cell transplant. The chain carries TRBV4-1 and TRBJ2-3; D possibly corresponds to TRBD1 (5 bases). The clonotype originates from a male patient between 5 and 17 years old who had a stem cell transplant for acute lymphoblastic leukemia, so the T cells may come from the graft donor. CDR3 nucleotides: TGCGCCAGCAGCCACGGACAAGGCACAGATACGCAGTATTTT. It is translated as CASSHGQGTDTQYF.